This T cell receptor beta chain was identified during a study of cytomegalovirus exposure and HLA in healthy donors. Vbeta (60) and Jbeta (13) primers were used in the PCR. How the authors handled the data: In a later analysis, of roughly 73 million unique beta chains, 9 million to 11 million appeared in at least two donors. Profiled with immunoSEQ multiplex PCR; TCRdb holds only in-frame clones, not every one. D and trimming come from the DNA, and the V and J calls and clone size come from that table. The table includes around 200,000 clones, less than 85% detected once. This clone occurred once. Its antigen is not identified. With 5 bases clipped from V and 2 bases from J, the junction kept 6 bases outside the gene matches. CDR3 size: 15 residues. Germline lookup yields CDR1 LNHDA and CDR2 SQIVND (reference sequence). The study's findings and limits: The only immune exposure information that was available was CMV serostatus.

This TCR was recovered from a boy between 10 and 17 years old in good health and CMV-seronegative. The V and J genes are TRBV19 and TRBJ1-5; 7 positions match TRBD1. The material sequenced was PBMCs. For the CDR3, the DNA is TGTGCCAGTAGTGTGACAGGGTCGGGCAATCAGCCCCAGCATTTT. It specifies CASSVTGSGNQPQHF.